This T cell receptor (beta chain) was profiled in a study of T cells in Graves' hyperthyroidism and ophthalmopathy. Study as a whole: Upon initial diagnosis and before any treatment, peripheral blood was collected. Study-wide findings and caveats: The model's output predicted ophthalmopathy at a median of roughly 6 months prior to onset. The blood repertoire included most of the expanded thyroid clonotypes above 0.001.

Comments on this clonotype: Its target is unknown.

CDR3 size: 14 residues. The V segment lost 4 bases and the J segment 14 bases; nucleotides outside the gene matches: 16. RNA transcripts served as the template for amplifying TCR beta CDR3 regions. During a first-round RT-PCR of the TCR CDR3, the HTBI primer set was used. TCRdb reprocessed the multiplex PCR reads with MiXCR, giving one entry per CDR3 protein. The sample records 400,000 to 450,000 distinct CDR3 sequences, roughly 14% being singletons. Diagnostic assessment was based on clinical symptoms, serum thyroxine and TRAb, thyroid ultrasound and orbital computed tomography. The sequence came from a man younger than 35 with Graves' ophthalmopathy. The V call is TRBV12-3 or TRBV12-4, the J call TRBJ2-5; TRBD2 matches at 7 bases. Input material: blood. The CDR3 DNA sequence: TGTGCCAGCAGTTCCCCGGGACTACCAGCCGAGTCCTACTTC. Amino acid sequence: CASSSPGLPAESYF.